A single sample is the source of the 24 T cell receptor beta chains below, sequenced in a study of cytomegalovirus exposure and HLA in healthy donors. Use of 60 Vbeta and 13 Jbeta primers characterized the PCR. This table comes from immunoSEQ multiplex PCR, and its TCRdb copy is limited to in-frame clones, with some not included. The repertoire holds around 74,000 clones, with approximately 80% as singletons. The sequencing sample was made of PBMCs. These receptors were taken from a man aged 35 to 55 in good health and CMV-seronegative.

DNA of the CDR3: TGTGCCATCAGTGACGGGGGAATTGCTGGAAACACCATATATTTT. It yields the protein CAISDGGIAGNTIYF. V is TRBV10-3 and J is TRBJ1-3; D might be TRBD1 (5 bases). The CDR3 contains 15 residues. CDR1 and CDR2 from the germline V gene are ENHRY and SYGVKD. Trimming took off 3 bases at V and 2 bases at J, with 11 bases between the two ends.

The chain combines TRBV11-2 with TRBJ2-7, with D perhaps matching TRBD2 (5 bases). Trimming pared 4 bases from V and 3 bases from J, leaving 13 bases between. The CDR3 spans 14 residues. Germline loops: CDR1 SGHAT, CDR2 FQNNGV. For the CDR3, the DNA is TGTGCCAGCAGCTCTCGGATAGGAGGCTACGAGCAGTACTTC. Its translation: CASSSRIGGYEQYF.

The rearrangement joins TRBV21-1 to TRBJ2-2; the D segment call TRBD1 is taken from the table without a DNA check. TRBV21-1 is flagged as a pseudogene. CDR3 length equals 14 residues. In DNA, the CDR3 is TGTGCCAGCAGCCGGGACACCTACACCGGGGAGCTGTTTTTT. Its protein is CASSRDTYTGELFF.

The CDR3 sequence is CASSLPGTEAFF. The CDR3 coding sequence is TGTGCCAGCAGCCTACCTGGCACTGAAGCTTTCTTT. The chain couples TRBV6-6 to TRBJ1-1, with D unresolved. CDR3 length: 12 amino acids. Trimming pared 6 bases from V and 4 bases from J, leaving 9 bases between. Germline CDR1 is MNHNY and CDR2 is SVGAGI (reference sequence).

DNA for the CDR3: TGTGCCAGCAGCTTAGAAGGGGGCGGCTACACCTTC. Residues: CASSLEGGGYTF. The J gene is TRBJ1-2, the V gene TRBV7-9; TRBD1 matches at 7 bases. Trimming at V came to 1 base and at J to 8 bases, leaving 1 base not matched to a gene. The germline V gene encodes CDR1 SEHNR and CDR2 FQNEAQ (reference sequence). This CDR3 has 12 amino acids.

This clone was counted only a few times. The chain has TRBV30 and TRBJ2-7; TRBD1 matches 11 bases. Germline-derived CDR1 and CDR2 are GTSNPN and SVGIG (reference sequence). With 2 bases clipped from V and 5 bases from J, the junction kept 8 bases outside the gene matches. The CDR3 is 15 residues long. This CDR3 is CAWSFRDRGYNEQYF. CDR3 coding DNA: TGTGCCTGGAGTTTTAGGGACAGGGGGTACAACGAGCAGTACTTC.

This clone was recorded a few times. J is TRBJ2-7 and V is TRBV27; 8 bases align to TRBD1. The germline CDR1 and CDR2 sequences are MNHEY and SMNVEV (reference sequence). V shed 4 bases and J 0 bases; nucleotides not matched to a gene: 5. The CDR3 spans 15 residues. Here the CDR3 DNA reads TGTGCCAGCAGTTCAGGGGGCAGCCTCTCCTACGAGCAGTACTTC. Its translation is CASSSGGSLSYEQYF.

The chain is built from TRBV6-5 and TRBJ2-1, with D perhaps matching TRBD1 (6 bases). The V end was cut by 1 base, the J end by 5 bases, with 12 bases between. Germline values: CDR1 MNHEY, CDR2 SVGAGI. The CDR3 is 15 amino acids. The CDR3 DNA reads TGTGCCAGCAGTTACTTCCCTACAGGGCACAATGAGCAGTTCTTC. Its protein is CASSYFPTGHNEQFF.

The chain has TRBV18 and TRBJ2-2; a possible D gene is TRBD1 (6 bases). The CDR3 has 20 amino acids. CDR1 and CDR2 from the germline V gene are KGHSH and LQKENI. V was shortened by 6 bases and J by 0 bases, with 26 bases between the two germline ends. Written as DNA, the CDR3 is TGTGCCAGCTCCCAACTAACCAGGGACAACTACCCGGCGAACACCGGGGAGCTGTTTTTT. This sequence encodes CASSQLTRDNYPANTGELFF.

V usage is TRBV28 and J usage is TRBJ1-5; D unclear. CDR3 length: 13 amino acids. The V gene's germline CDR1 is MDHEN and CDR2 SYDVKM. Trimming removed 3 bases from V and 4 bases from J, with 7 bases in between. CDR3 DNA: TGTGCCAGCAGTTTTACTTCTAATCAGCCCCAGCATTTT. Translated, it gives CASSFTSNQPQHF.

This sequence joins TRBV7-9 and TRBJ1-4; TRBD1 agrees at 7 bases. The length of the CDR3 is 13 residues. The trim removed 5 bases at V and 7 bases at J, leaving 4 bases unmatched. Per the germline V gene, CDR1 is SEHNR and CDR2 is FQNEAQ (reference sequence). The CDR3 nucleotides are TGTGCCAGCAGCCCGACAGGGACTGAAAAACTGTTTTTT. This gives the protein CASSPTGTEKLFF. The entire variable domain, with the rest obtained from reference TRBV7-9 and TRBJ1-4, is as follows: DTGVSQNPRHKITKRGQNVTFRCDPISEHNRLYWYRQTLGQGPEFLTYFQNEAQLEKSRLLSDRFSAERPKGSFSTLEIQRTEQGDSAMYLCASSPTGTEKLFFGSGTQLSVL.

The rearrangement joins TRBV7-2 to TRBJ2-7; possibly TRBD2 for D (5 bases). Germline-derived CDR1 and CDR2 are SGHTA and FQGNSA. The CDR3 sequence is 15 residues long. Trimming removed 4 bases from V and 6 bases from J, with 19 bases in between. Here the CDR3 reads CASSSRDRIPGEQYF. In DNA, the CDR3 is TGTGCCAGCAGCTCCCGGGATAGGATCCCTGGCGAGCAGTACTTC. The full variable domain, rest sourced from reference TRBV7-2 and TRBJ2-7, is GAGVSQSPSNKVTEKGKDVELRCDPISGHTALYWYRQSLGQGLEFLIYFQGNSAPDKSGLPSDRFSAERTGGSVSTLTIQRTQQEDSAVYLCASSSRDRIPGEQYFGPGTRLTVT.

This clone is deemed medium-sized. This CDR3 reads CASSQGARQPQHF. CDR3 nucleotides: TGTGCCAGCAGCCAGGGGGCAAGGCAGCCCCAGCATTTT. The chain joins TRBV6-5 to TRBJ1-5; 8 nucleotides match TRBD1. V dropped 6 bases and J dropped 7; count of bases not matched to a gene: 5. Germline values: CDR1 MNHEY, CDR2 SVGAGI. CDR3 length: 13 residues.

This chain joins TRBV13 and TRBJ1-1; D is ambiguous. The CDR3 length is 14 residues. Looked up from germline, CDR1 is PRHDT and CDR2 is FYEKMQ (reference sequence). The V gene lost 0 bases and the J gene lost 4 bases, with 9 bases spanning the gap. The CDR3 sequence is CASSLGGMGTEAFF. CDR3 coding DNA: TGTGCCAGCAGCTTAGGGGGCATGGGCACTGAAGCTTTCTTT.

The chain recombines TRBV9 with TRBJ1-1, with 8 bases identical to TRBD1. The junction had 5 bases not matched to a gene; V was cut back by 0 bases and J by 4 bases. The CDR3 consists of 15 residues. CDR1 and CDR2 from the germline V gene are SGDLS and YYNGEE. The CDR3 DNA reads as TGTGCCAGCAGCGTAGAGCAGGGGGCAAGCACTGAAGCTTTCTTT. Amino acid sequence: CASSVEQGASTEAFF.

This clone has a single count. The CDR3 nucleotides read TGTGCCAGCAGCCCGGGACACCAGAACACTGAAGCTTTCTTT. This gives the protein CASSPGHQNTEAFF. V is TRBV7-3 and J is TRBJ1-1; D might be TRBD1 (6 bases). The ends were cut back, 5 bases at V and 1 base at J, with 11 bases in the middle. Germline CDR1 and CDR2: SGHTA and FQGTGA. The CDR3 loop spans 14 amino acids.

The chain uses TRBV14 and TRBJ2-5; D might be TRBD2 (6 bases). V was pared by 1 base and J by 3 bases, with 9 bases between. Germline CDR1 SGHDN, CDR2 FVKESK. The CDR3 has 14 residues. The CDR3 DNA reads as TGTGCCAGCAGCCAAGCTCGCGGGGAAGAGACCCAGTACTTC. It codes for CASSQARGEETQYF.

The J gene is TRBJ2-1, the V gene TRBV6-1, with D possibly being TRBD2 (6 bases). V was shortened by 6 bases and J by 3 bases, with 15 bases between the two germline ends. Germline CDR1 and CDR2: MNHNS and SASEGT. The length of the CDR3 is 15 residues. This CDR3 reads CASRGSGGDYNEQFF. The CDR3 DNA reads as TGTGCCAGCAGGGGATCTGGCGGGGACTACAATGAGCAGTTCTTC.

The chain couples TRBV5-1 to TRBJ1-2; D remains ambiguous. The CDR3 has 14 residues. Trimming cost V 2 bases and J 8 bases, with 16 bases left between them. The germline V gene has CDR1 SGHRS and CDR2 YFSETQ. The chain's CDR3 is CASSLLYGEEGYTF. The DNA for the CDR3 is TGCGCCAGCAGCTTACTCTATGGGGAGGAGGGCTACACCTTC.

J is TRBJ2-7 and V is TRBV27; possibly TRBD1 for D (6 bases). V shed 8 bases and J shed 2 bases, with 10 bases lying between them. CDR3 size: 12 residues. Germline V gives CDR1 MNHEY, CDR2 SMNVEV (reference sequence). DNA of the CDR3: TGTGCCAGCTCCGGACAGACCTACGAGCAGTACTTC. Translating gives CASSGQTYEQYF.

In its sample, this clone was seen a few times. The chain couples TRBV4-3 to TRBJ2-7, with a possible D match to TRBD1 (6 bases). Germline CDR1 and CDR2: LGHNA and YSLEER. The CDR3 is made up of 15 amino acids. Trimming took off 3 bases at V and 4 bases at J, with 16 bases between the two ends. The CDR3 bases are TGCGCCAGCAGCCAGGGGACAATTGGAGGTTACGAGCAGTACTTC. Its protein product is CASSQGTIGGYEQYF.

The chain is built from TRBV6-4 and TRBJ2-2; 7 bases agree with TRBD1. J lost 2 bases, V lost 5 bases, and 8 bases had no gene match. This CDR3 comprises 16 residues. CDR1 and CDR2 from the germline V gene are MRHNA and SNTAGT. The CDR3 coding sequence is TGTGCCAGCAGTCCAGGCGGACAGGCAAACACCGGGGAGCTGTTTTTT. Residues: CASSPGGQANTGELFF.

This rearrangement joins TRBV27 to TRBJ1-2; no definite D call. The CDR3 has 13 residues. Between the trimmed V and J ends, which lost 0 bases and 4 bases, there was a span of 6 bases. The germline CDR1 and CDR2 sequences are MNHEY and SMNVEV (reference sequence). The CDR3 DNA reads as TGTGCCAGCAGTTTATCGGGGAGCTATGGCTACACCTTC. Translating it yields CASSLSGSYGYTF.

CDR3 DNA: TGTGCCAGCAGCGCCCCCCTAGTGGAGAACACTGAAGCTTTCTTT. Translated: CASSAPLVENTEAFF. The chain employs TRBV9 and TRBJ1-1; D is undetermined. This CDR3 contains 15 residues. Germline V lookup: CDR1 SGDLS, CDR2 YYNGEE. The ends were cut back, 3 bases at V and 1 base at J, with 13 bases in the middle.